Listed here are 8 T cell receptor beta chains from one sample, sequenced in a study of untreated major depressive disorder. The data were produced by immunoSEQ multiplex PCR, yet TCRdb's version contains in-frame clones alone and is incomplete. The sample holds 15,000 to 20,000 clones; about 84% are singletons and the top ten take roughly 0.82%. Material: CD4+ T cells from PBMCs. Receptors originate from a woman aged 30 to 39 in good health.

This chain joins TRBV27 and TRBJ2-3; 8 bases match TRBD2. CDR1 is MNHEY and CDR2 is SMNVEV in the germline V gene (reference sequence). Trimming removed 2 bases from V and 0 bases from J; junction bases left unmatched: 13. CDR3 size: 19 residues. Written as DNA, the CDR3 is TGTGCCAGCAGTTTACGAGGGGGTGAGGCTAGCGGGAGCACAGATACGCAGTATTTT. The encoded protein is CASSLRGGEASGSTDTQYF.

J is TRBJ2-6 and V is TRBV7-9; D call uncertain. The V end lost 10 bases, the J end lost 0 bases, and 7 bases lay between the germline ends. This CDR3 has 13 residues. Per germline, CDR1 SEHNR and CDR2 FQNEAQ (reference sequence). The CDR3 loop reads CATERSGANVLTF. Here the CDR3 DNA reads TGTGCCACCGAGCGCTCTGGGGCCAACGTCCTGACTTTC.

The chain couples TRBV30 to TRBJ2-2; 11 bases fit TRBD1. Per the germline V gene, CDR1 is GTSNPN and CDR2 is SVGIG (reference sequence). V dropped 5 bases and J dropped 6; count of bases not matched to a gene: 8. The CDR3 runs to 15 residues. CDR3 sequence: CAWDLGQGAAGELFF. Written as DNA, the CDR3 is TGTGCCTGGGACCTCGGACAGGGGGCTGCCGGGGAGCTGTTTTTT.

A single count supports this clone. The chain recombines TRBV5-1 with TRBJ2-7; 8 bases agree with TRBD1. The CDR3 runs 15 residues. CDR1 is SGHRS and CDR2 is YFSETQ in the germline V gene. V shed 3 bases, J shed 6 bases, and the junction held 11 bases outside the gene matches. The CDR3 loop is CASSSETTGASEQYF. The CDR3 nucleotides read TGCGCCAGCAGCTCCGAAACGACAGGGGCTAGCGAGCAGTACTTC.

This clone was seen a handful of times. CDR3 protein: CASSLTDSLELFF. The CDR3 DNA follows: TGTGCCAGCAGCTTAACCGACTCCTTGGAGCTGTTTTTT. V gene TRBV7-3 combines with J gene TRBJ2-2; D is uncertain. The germline V gene has CDR1 SGHTA and CDR2 FQGTGA. The germline V and J ends were trimmed by 0 bases and 10 bases, with 9 bases remaining between them. The CDR3 runs 13 residues. Full variable domain (outside the CDR3, taken from reference TRBV7-3 and TRBJ2-2): GAGVSQTPSNKVTEKGKYVELRCDPISGHTALYWYRQSLGQGPEFLIYFQGTGAADDSGLPNDRFFAVRPEGSVSTLKIQRTERGDSAVYLCASSLTDSLELFFGEGSRLTVL.

The genes are TRBV19 and TRBJ2-7, with 7 bases that match TRBD1. The CDR3 has 14 residues. Germline CDR1 is LNHDA and CDR2 is SQIVND (reference sequence). The V segment lost 5 bases and the J segment 2 bases; nucleotides outside the gene matches: 6. CDR3 sequence: CASSPWDSPYEQYF. Here the CDR3 DNA reads TGTGCCAGTAGTCCATGGGACAGCCCCTACGAGCAGTACTTC.

The chain recombines TRBV4-1 with TRBJ1-1, with D unresolved. The length of the CDR3 is 16 residues. Trimming shortened V by 2 bases and J by 1 base, and 14 bases separated the two germline ends. The germline V gene encodes CDR1 MGHRA and CDR2 YSYEKL. The CDR3 nucleotides read TGCGCCAGCAGCCAACTCATCGTGGAAAGGAACACTGAAGCTTTCTTT. Translated, it gives CASSQLIVERNTEAFF.

V and J are TRBV9 and TRBJ2-7; 10 bases are shared with TRBD2. The CDR3 contains 18 residues. Looked up from germline, CDR1 is SGDLS and CDR2 is YYNGEE. The junction had 11 bases not matched to a gene; V was cut back by 0 bases and J by 2 bases. DNA for the CDR3: TGTGCCAGCAGCGTAGCCCCTAAGACTAGCGGGTTTACCTACGAGCAGTACTTC. This sequence encodes CASSVAPKTSGFTYEQYF.